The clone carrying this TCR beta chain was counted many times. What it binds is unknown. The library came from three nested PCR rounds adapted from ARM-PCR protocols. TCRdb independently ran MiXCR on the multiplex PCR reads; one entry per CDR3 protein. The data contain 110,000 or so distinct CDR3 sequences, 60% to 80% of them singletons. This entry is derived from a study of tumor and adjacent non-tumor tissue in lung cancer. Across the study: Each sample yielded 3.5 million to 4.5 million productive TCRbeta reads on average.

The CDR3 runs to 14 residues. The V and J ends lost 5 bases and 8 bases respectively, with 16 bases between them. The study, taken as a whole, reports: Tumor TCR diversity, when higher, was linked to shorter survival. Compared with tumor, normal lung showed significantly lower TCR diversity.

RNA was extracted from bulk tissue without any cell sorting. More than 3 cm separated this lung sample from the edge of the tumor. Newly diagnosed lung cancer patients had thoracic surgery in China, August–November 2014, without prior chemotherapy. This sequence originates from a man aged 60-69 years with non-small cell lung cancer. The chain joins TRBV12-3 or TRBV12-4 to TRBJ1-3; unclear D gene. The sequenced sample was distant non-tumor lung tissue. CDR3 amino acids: CASSNLGGKDTIYF. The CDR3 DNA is TGTGCCAGCAGTAATTTGGGAGGGAAAGACACCATATATTTT.